Shown below are 24 T cell receptor beta chains from a single sample sequenced in a study of T cell responses to AZD1222 COVID-19 vaccine. Some clones are missing from TCRdb's copy, which holds only in-frame ones; the method was immunoSEQ multiplex PCR. The sample includes roughly 150,000 clones, 90% to 95% seen only once; the top ten take approximately 1.2%. The sample here was peripheral blood, taken 28 days after the second AZD1222 dose. These receptor sequences come from an adult who received the AZD1222 COVID-19 vaccine.

The chain employs TRBV29-1 and TRBJ2-2; D uncertain. The CDR3 spans 14 residues. V lost 3 bases and J lost 0, with 8 bases in between. Germline V CDR1 and CDR2: SQVTM, ANQGSEA. The CDR3 loop is CSVDRLTNTGELFF. Here the CDR3 DNA reads TGCAGCGTTGACCGACTCACGAACACCGGGGAGCTGTTTTTT.

The rearrangement joins TRBV6-5 to TRBJ1-2, with no clear D. CDR1 and CDR2 (germline): MNHEY, SVGAGI. The CDR3 is 14 amino acids. V was pared by 7 bases and J by 6 bases, with 18 bases between. As DNA, the CDR3 is TGTGCCAGCAAGGCGGAAAACTCTGGGAATGGCTACACCTTC. This encodes CASKAENSGNGYTF.

The chain links TRBV7-9 to TRBJ2-7; D may match TRBD1 or TRBD2 (6 bases each). The CDR3 runs to 15 residues. Trimming shortened V by 5 bases and J by 6 bases, and 20 bases separated the two germline ends. Per the germline V gene, CDR1 is SEHNR and CDR2 is FQNEAQ (reference sequence). The CDR3 DNA reads as TGTGCCAGCAGCCCATCTCCGGGGGCGGCGAGCGAGCAGTACTTC. Amino acid sequence: CASSPSPGAASEQYF. The entire variable domain, with the rest obtained from reference TRBV7-9 and TRBJ2-7, is as follows: DTGVSQNPRHKITKRGQNVTFRCDPISEHNRLYWYRQTLGQGPEFLTYFQNEAQLEKSRLLSDRFSAERPKGSFSTLEIQRTEQGDSAMYLCASSPSPGAASEQYFGPGTRLTVT.

The CDR3 protein is CASRRQETELALSNQPQHF. Here the CDR3 DNA reads TGCGCCAGCAGGCGGCAGGAAACGGAACTAGCTCTTAGCAATCAGCCCCAGCATTTT. V and J are TRBV5-1 and TRBJ1-5; D uncertain. V shed 5 bases and J shed 0 bases, with 24 bases lying between them. This CDR3 comprises 19 residues. The germline V gene has CDR1 SGHRS and CDR2 YFSETQ.

This sequence joins TRBV9 and TRBJ1-5; D perhaps matches TRBD1 (6 bases). Germline V gene sequence: CDR1 SGDLS, CDR2 YYNGEE. This CDR3 region has 14 residues. Trimming cost V 3 bases and J 1 base, with 8 bases left between them. The CDR3 bases are TGTGCCAGCAGCGCACAGGGAAGCAATCAGCCCCAGCATTTT. Its protein is CASSAQGSNQPQHF.

V usage is TRBV28 and J usage is TRBJ1-5; D is possibly TRBD1 (6 bases). Germline values: CDR1 MDHEN, CDR2 SYDVKM. The CDR3 has 16 residues. Trimming left V 3 bases short and J 2 bases short, with 14 bases between. The CDR3 loop is CASSLKTGSGNQPQHF. CDR3 in DNA: TGTGCCAGCAGTTTGAAGACAGGTTCGGGCAATCAGCCCCAGCATTTT.

The J gene is TRBJ1-2, the V gene TRBV28; D unclear. The germline V and J ends were trimmed by 6 bases and 7 bases, with 12 bases remaining between them. The germline gives CDR1 MDHEN, CDR2 SYDVKM. CDR3 size: 12 residues. CDR3 bases: TGTGCCAGCAGCCCAAGGTCTATTGGCTACACCTTC. Its translation is CASSPRSIGYTF.

The chain uses TRBV12-3 or TRBV12-4 and TRBJ1-1; no reliable D call. CDR3 length: 12 residues. Between the trimmed V and J ends, which lost 6 bases and 2 bases, there was a span of 7 bases. CDR3 in DNA: TGTGCCAGCAGGGAGGCCAACACTGAAGCTTTCTTT. As protein: CASREANTEAFF.

The chain uses TRBV10-2 and TRBJ2-7; possible D gene TRBD2, 5 bases. V lost 3 bases and J 2 bases, leaving 8 bases between the germline ends. CDR3 length: 13 amino acids. Per the germline V gene, CDR1 is WSHSY and CDR2 is SAAADI. The CDR3 DNA is TGCGCCAGCAGTGAACCGGGAACCTACGAGCAGTACTTC. As protein: CASSEPGTYEQYF.

This clone was seen only a few times. This chain joins TRBV9 and TRBJ2-5; D is undetermined. The CDR3 has 12 residues. Trimming stripped 4 bases from V and 4 bases from J, with 8 bases between. Germline values: CDR1 SGDLS, CDR2 YYNGEE. CDR3 loop: CASSLVGETQYF. In DNA, the CDR3 is TGTGCCAGCAGCTTGGTCGGAGAGACCCAGTACTTC. The entire variable domain, with the rest obtained from reference TRBV9 and TRBJ2-5, is as follows: DSGVTQTPKHLITATGQRVTLRCSPRSGDLSVYWYQQSLDQGLQFLIQYYNGEERAKGNILERFSAQQFPDLHSELNLSSLELGDSALYFCASSLVGETQYFGPGTRLLVL.

The CDR3 spells CASSLVQGDNSPLHF. CDR3 nucleotide sequence: TGTGCCAGCAGCTTAGTTCAGGGCGATAATTCACCCCTCCACTTT. This sequence joins TRBV7-8 and TRBJ1-6, with D tentatively TRBD1 (5 bases). This CDR3 has 15 amino acids. With 1 base removed from V and 5 bases from J, the gap between germline ends came to 9 bases. CDR1 is SGHVS and CDR2 is FQNEAQ in the germline V gene.

V gene TRBV5-5 combines with J gene TRBJ1-3; unclear D gene. Trimming took 6 bases from V and 0 from J, leaving 19 bases between them. The CDR3 consists of 17 residues. Germline V gives CDR1 SGHKS, CDR2 YYEKEE (reference sequence). The CDR3 sequence is CASISTFGAISGNTIYF. The DNA for the CDR3 is TGTGCCAGCATAAGTACGTTCGGCGCTATCTCTGGAAACACCATATATTTT.

This chain uses TRBV9 with TRBJ2-1; D possibly corresponds to TRBD2 (5 bases). The V gene's germline CDR1 is SGDLS and CDR2 YYNGEE. V shed 0 bases and J shed 4 bases, with 17 bases lying between them. There are 17 residues in the CDR3. The CDR3 DNA reads as TGTGCCAGCAGCGTAGATCCCCAGCGCGGGTATTACAATGAGCAGTTCTTC. Its protein product is CASSVDPQRGYYNEQFF. The full variable domain, completed using reference TRBV9 and TRBJ2-1, is DSGVTQTPKHLITATGQRVTLRCSPRSGDLSVYWYQQSLDQGLQFLIQYYNGEERAKGNILERFSAQQFPDLHSELNLSSLELGDSALYFCASSVDPQRGYYNEQFFGPGTRLTVL.

This chain uses TRBV7-9 with TRBJ2-7; perhaps D is TRBD1 or TRBD2 (5 bases each). CDR1 and CDR2 from the germline V gene are SEHNR and FQNEAQ (reference sequence). V lost 5 bases to trimming and J lost 4 bases, with 12 bases between them. The CDR3 covers 13 residues. CDR3 sequence reads: CASSHAEGYEQYF. DNA for the CDR3: TGTGCCAGCAGCCACGCAGAGGGGTACGAGCAGTACTTC.

The V call is TRBV5-4, the J call TRBJ2-7; D possibly matches TRBD1 or TRBD2 (5 bases each). V lost 4 bases, J lost 4 bases, and 15 bases lay in between. Germline V gene sequence: CDR1 SGHNT, CDR2 YYREEE (reference sequence). This CDR3 has 14 residues. This CDR3 reads CASSPGQGAYEQYF. CDR3 DNA: TGTGCCAGCAGCCCGGGGCAGGGTGCGTACGAGCAGTACTTC.

J is TRBJ1-2 and V is TRBV9; D is undetermined. V dropped 0 bases and J dropped 8 bases, with 17 bases sitting between them. The CDR3 length is 15 residues. Per germline, CDR1 SGDLS and CDR2 YYNGEE. As DNA, the CDR3 is TGTGCCAGCAGCGTAGGGGCTCAACCTACGGGGGGCTACACCTTC. Translated, it gives CASSVGAQPTGGYTF.

The genes are TRBV28 and TRBJ2-2; the D gene is possibly TRBD1 (5 bases). There are 14 residues in the CDR3. CDR1 and CDR2 (germline): MDHEN, SYDVKM. The ends were cut back, 3 bases at V and 6 bases at J, with 11 bases in the middle. The CDR3 region is CASSFPGFAGELFF. CDR3 nucleotides: TGTGCCAGCAGTTTTCCAGGGTTTGCCGGGGAGCTGTTTTTT.

The chain uses TRBV2 and TRBJ2-7, with 9 bases aligning to TRBD2. Germline assignment: CDR1 SNHLY and CDR2 FYNNEI. This CDR3 comprises 14 residues. Losses at the gene ends were 4 bases for V and 4 bases for J; bases not matched to a gene: 5. CDR3 sequence reads: CASSVSREGYEQYF. DNA of the CDR3: TGTGCCAGCAGTGTGTCGCGGGAGGGGTACGAGCAGTACTTC. The whole variable domain, filled in from reference TRBV2 and TRBJ2-7, reads EPEVTQTPSHQVTQMGQEVILRCVPISNHLYFYWYRQILGQKVEFLVSFYNNEISEKSEIFDDQFSVERPDGSNFTLKIRSTKLEDSAMYFCASSVSREGYEQYFGPGTRLTVT.

Concerning this clone: The DNA is omitted, as the CDR3 cannot be located on it reliably, and the CDR3 follows TCRdb's listing. The chain has TRBV27 and TRBJ2-2; whether TRBD1, the table's D call, matches the DNA was not checked. Germline V gene lookup returns CDR1 MNHEY and CDR2 SMNVEV (reference sequence). The CDR3 spans 12 residues, counting both ends. This CDR3 reads CASSFGPGPLFF.

The chain joins TRBV7-2 to TRBJ1-3; a possible D gene is TRBD1 (6 bases). The germline V and J ends were trimmed by 7 bases and 2 bases, with 18 bases remaining between them. Germline values: CDR1 SGHTA, CDR2 FQGNSA. This CDR3 has 16 amino acids. CDR3 nucleotides: TGTGCCAGCACCCCTCTCCCACACAGGGCTGGAAACACCATATATTTT. It yields the protein CASTPLPHRAGNTIYF.

The rearrangement links TRBV11-3 to TRBJ1-6; 7 nucleotides align to TRBD1. The V gene end was trimmed by 0 bases and the J gene end by 0 bases; junction bases not matched to a gene: 5. The CDR3 sequence is 18 residues long. Germline V gene data show CDR1 as SGHNT and CDR2 as YENEEA. This CDR3 reads CASSLDRDRSSYNSPLHF. CDR3 nucleotide sequence: TGTGCCAGCAGCTTAGACCGGGACAGAAGCTCCTATAATTCACCCCTCCACTTT.

The chain is built from TRBV14 and TRBJ2-3; D is unresolved. The V and J ends lost 1 base and 5 bases respectively, with 7 bases between them. The CDR3 has 13 residues. Germline CDR1 and CDR2: SGHDN and FVKESK. Written as DNA, the CDR3 is TGTGCCAGCAGCCAAGGGTACGGAGATACGCAGTATTTT. Its protein product is CASSQGYGDTQYF.

The rearrangement uses TRBV18 and TRBJ1-5; no reliable D call. The length of the CDR3 is 15 residues. Trimming pared 3 bases from V and 0 bases from J, leaving 9 bases between. Per germline, CDR1 KGHSH and CDR2 LQKENI. CDR3 in amino acids: CASSPPGNSNQPQHF. Written as DNA, the CDR3 is TGTGCCAGCTCACCGCCTGGGAATAGCAATCAGCCCCAGCATTTT.

The gene calls are TRBV28 and TRBJ2-2, with D tentatively TRBD1 (6 bases). The CDR3 length is 16 residues. Deletions cut 6 bases from V and 0 bases from J, with 14 bases between. Germline assignment: CDR1 MDHEN and CDR2 SYDVKM. The CDR3 sequence is CASRITGTTNTGELFF. CDR3 DNA: TGTGCCAGCAGGATCACCGGGACAACGAACACCGGGGAGCTGTTTTTT.